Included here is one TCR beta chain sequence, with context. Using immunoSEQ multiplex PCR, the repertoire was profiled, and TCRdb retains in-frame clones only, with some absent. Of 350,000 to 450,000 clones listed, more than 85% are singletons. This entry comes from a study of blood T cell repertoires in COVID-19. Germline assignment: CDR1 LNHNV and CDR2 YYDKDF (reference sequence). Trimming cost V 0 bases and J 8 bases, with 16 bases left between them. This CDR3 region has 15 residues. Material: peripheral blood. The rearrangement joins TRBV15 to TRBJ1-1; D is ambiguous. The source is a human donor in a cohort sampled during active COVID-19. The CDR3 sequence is CATSRDRGFPQEAFF. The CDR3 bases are TGTGCCACCAGCAGAGATCGGGGTTTCCCTCAAGAAGCTTTCTTT.